This T cell receptor beta chain was obtained from a study of early T cells in non-severe SARS-CoV-2 infection. The germline gives CDR1 GTSNPN, CDR2 SVGIG (reference sequence). Trimming cost V 2 bases and J 2 bases, with 13 bases left between them. The length of the CDR3 is 15 residues. Individual cDNA molecules were tagged with unique molecular identifiers. MiXCR, applied by TCRdb to the 5' RACE reads, yields one record per CDR3 protein. Here the sample spans about 46,000 distinct CDR3 sequences, roughly 5.7% being singletons. The chain has TRBV30 and TRBJ1-5; tentative D call: TRBD1 (6 bases). This clonotype was sampled from an adult who was a healthcare worker with PCR-confirmed SARS-CoV-2 infection or an uninfected control (not recorded which). Source: whole blood, taken at baseline. The chain's CDR3 is CAWSNMRQGNQPQHF. The CDR3 nucleotides read TGTGCCTGGAGTAACATGCGACAGGGCAATCAGCCCCAGCATTTT. The full variable domain, with the rest looked up from reference TRBV30 and TRBJ1-5, is SQTIHQWPATLVQPVGSPLSLECTVEGTSNPNLYWYRQAAGRGLQLLFYSVGIGQISSEVPQNLSASRPQDRQFILSSKKLLLSDSGFYLCAWSNMRQGNQPQHFGDGTRLSIL.